One sample yielded the 5 T cell receptor beta chains listed below, sequenced in a study of blood T cells in healthy people across ages. A second about 6 to 12 cycle PCR used barcoded and J-beta primers. Via MiXCR, TCRdb re-called the 5' RACE reads, giving one row per CDR3 protein. The sample has approximately 1.5 million distinct CDR3 sequences, approximately 32% seen once; the top ten hold 11%. Sequencing was carried out using blood. Receptor source: a woman aged 25 to 39 in good health.

This clonotype has a handful of counts. The chain recombines TRBV7-9 with TRBJ1-2; D gene ambiguous. The CDR3 runs to 13 residues. Germline CDR1 is SEHNR and CDR2 is FQNEAQ (reference sequence). The V end lost 2 bases, the J end lost 8 bases, and 12 bases lay between the germline ends. The CDR3 sequence: CASSLTDMEGYTF. The CDR3, as DNA: TGTGCCAGCAGCTTAACAGATATGGAGGGCTACACCTTC.

This clonotype was counted a few times. The chain has TRBV6-2 or TRBV6-3 and TRBJ1-1, with a weak D call TRBD1 (6 bases). Deletions cut 7 bases from V and 4 bases from J, with 19 bases between. There are 15 residues in the CDR3. The germline V gene encodes CDR1 MNHEY and CDR2 SVGEGT. CDR3: CASMGGALGGTEAFF. CDR3 sequence (DNA): TGTGCCAGCATGGGGGGGGCTCTAGGTGGCACTGAAGCTTTCTTT.

This clonotype was seen at least ten times. This chain connects TRBV29-1 to TRBJ1-2; D might be TRBD1 (6 bases). V was cut by 3 bases and J by 8 bases, with 13 bases left in between. The CDR3 covers 12 residues. Germline V lookup: CDR1 SQVTM, CDR2 ANQGSEA. CDR3 nucleotide sequence: TGCAGCGTTGATCAGGGCAGGGGCGGCTACACCTTC. Translating it yields CSVDQGRGGYTF.

V gene TRBV5-1 combines with J gene TRBJ2-7, with a weak D call TRBD1 (6 bases). This CDR3 contains 17 residues. Trimming shortened V by 3 bases and J by 0 bases, and 19 bases separated the two germline ends. Germline values: CDR1 SGHRS, CDR2 YFSETQ. The CDR3 bases are TGCGCCAGCAGCTCACCATCGGGACAAAAAAGCTCCTACGAGCAGTACTTC. Encoded protein: CASSSPSGQKSSYEQYF.

This clonotype was detected only once. The CDR3 coding sequence is TGTGCCAGCAGCCCCCGTACAATAGCGAGATACACAGATACGCAGTATTTT. Translating gives CASSPRTIARYTDTQYF. The chain has TRBV11-2 and TRBJ2-3, with D tentatively TRBD2 (5 bases). Trimming shortened V by 5 bases and J by 2 bases, and 20 bases separated the two germline ends. The germline V gene has CDR1 SGHAT and CDR2 FQNNGV. This CDR3 is 17 amino acids long.